These 8 T cell receptor beta chains share one sample of origin, sequenced in a study of response to subunit inactivated influenza vaccine. In TCRdb, the RT-PCR reads were re-called with MiXCR into one record per CDR3 protein. The sample lists more than 600,000 distinct CDR3 sequences, 15% to 20% occurring once. Here the sequenced sample was PBMCs from blood, taken 5 to 6 days after vaccination. The receptors stem from a man aged 50 to 59 who received an inactivated influenza vaccine.

The gene calls are TRBV6-2 or TRBV6-3 and TRBJ2-7; a weak D match, TRBD2 (5 bases). CDR1 and CDR2 (germline): MNHEY, SVGEGT. Deletions cut 5 bases from V and 4 bases from J, with 12 bases between. The CDR3 extends over 13 amino acids. The CDR3 DNA sequence: TGTGCCAGCAGTCGACCGGACTTATACGAGCAGTACTTC. It translates to CASSRPDLYEQYF.

CDR3 in DNA: TGTGCCAGCAGACCCGGGACAGGGGGTTATAATTCACCCCTCCACTTT. It encodes CASRPGTGGYNSPLHF. The V call is TRBV12-3 or TRBV12-4, the J call TRBJ1-6; TRBD1 matches at 11 bases. This CDR3 spans 16 amino acids. J lost 4 bases, V lost 6 bases, and 5 bases had no gene match.

V usage is TRBV6-1 and J usage is TRBJ1-6; 10 bases align to TRBD1. The CDR3 length is 14 residues. J lost 7 bases, V lost 7 bases, and 4 bases had no gene match. Germline V gene data show CDR1 as MNHNS and CDR2 as SASEGT. The CDR3 is CASKGQGVNSPLHF. The CDR3 nucleotides read TGTGCCAGCAAAGGACAGGGGGTCAATTCACCCCTCCACTTT.

The chain combines TRBV15 with TRBJ2-3, with D uncertain. CDR3 length: 14 residues. From germline, CDR1 is LNHNV and CDR2 YYDKDF (reference sequence). Trimming took 1 base from V and 6 from J, leaving 11 bases between them. This CDR3 reads CATSRAAPGDTQYF. CDR3 bases: TGTGCCACCAGCAGAGCGGCCCCCGGGGATACGCAGTATTTT.

The sample holds one count of this clonotype. This chain joins TRBV5-6 and TRBJ2-3, with 12 positions matching TRBD2. Germline CDR1 reads SGHDT; CDR2 reads YYEEEE. Trimming removed 2 bases from V and 6 bases from J; junction bases left unmatched: 13. This CDR3 comprises 18 residues. CDR3 DNA sequence: TGTGCCAGCAGCTTACGTTTTTGGCTAGCGGGAGGGAAGGATACGCAGTATTTT. Protein product: CASSLRFWLAGGKDTQYF.

The chain couples TRBV11-2 to TRBJ2-7, with D perhaps TRBD2 (6 bases). This CDR3 is 17 amino acids long. Germline V gene lookup returns CDR1 SGHAT and CDR2 FQNNGV. V dropped 1 base and J dropped 8 bases, with 24 bases sitting between them. CDR3 DNA: TGTGCCAGCAGCTTAGGCACAGGAGGAGGCGGGGCCCTTAAGCAGTACTTC. This translates into CASSLGTGGGGALKQYF. The entire variable domain, with the rest obtained from reference TRBV11-2 and TRBJ2-7, is as follows: EAGVAQSPRYKIIEKRQSVAFWCNPISGHATLYWYQQILGQGPKLLIQFQNNGVVDDSQLPKDRFSAERLKGVDSTLKIQPAKLEDSAVYLCASSLGTGGGGALKQYFGPGTRLTVT.

This clonotype turned up a few times. The CDR3 DNA reads TGTGCCAGCAGCCGGGACAGGGGAGCCTACGAGCAGTACTTC. The encoded protein is CASSRDRGAYEQYF. The chain couples TRBV6-4 to TRBJ2-7; TRBD1 matches at 10 bases. This CDR3 has 14 amino acids. The germline CDR1 and CDR2 sequences are MRHNA and SNTAGT. Losses at the gene ends were 6 bases for V and 2 bases for J; bases not matched to a gene: 4.

This clonotype was observed a handful of times. The chain carries TRBV6-5 and TRBJ2-7, with 10 bases fitting TRBD2. This CDR3 has 15 residues. Germline V gene sequence: CDR1 MNHEY, CDR2 SVGAGI. The ends lost 0 bases at V and 6 bases at J; junction bases unmatched: 5. The CDR3 sequence: CASSYSAGGYSEQYF. The CDR3 region has the DNA TGTGCCAGCAGTTACTCAGCGGGAGGGTACAGCGAGCAGTACTTC.